This T cell receptor beta chain stems from a study of neoadjuvant anti-PD-1 for oral cavity cancer. Study-wide background: Before surgery, most patients got three to four biweekly 3 mg/kg nivolumab doses. Non-progressing patients received a fourth nivolumab dose near day 43, then surgery on days 50-56.

The method was immunoSEQ multiplex PCR; TCRdb's version includes in-frame clones alone and lacks a portion of them. The sample holds over 11,000 clones, 70% seen once. These newly diagnosed stage II-IVA oral cavity squamous cell carcinoma patients had no prior systemic or radiation treatment. PBMCs were not maintained or expanded in culture before analysis. CDR1 is SGHAT and CDR2 is FQNNGV in the germline V gene. CDR3 length: 15 residues. V shed 2 bases and J shed 5 bases, with 16 bases lying between them. The chain uses TRBV11-2 and TRBJ2-7; tentatively, D is TRBD1 (5 bases). This receptor was identified in a person aged 35 to 85 with oral cavity squamous cell carcinoma. The sequenced sample was PBMCs, obtained before nivolumab (anti-PD-1) treatment. The CDR3 sequence is CASSLLGRVRDEQYF. The CDR3 nucleotides read TGTGCCAGCAGCTTATTGGGCAGGGTAAGGGACGAGCAGTACTTC.